Following are 20 T cell receptor beta chains from one sample sequenced in a study of CD8 T cells in Susac syndrome. Random hexamers were used to reverse transcribe the RNA input (roughly 0.5 to 1 ug). TCRdb passed the immunoSEQ multiplex PCR reads through MiXCR, listing each CDR3 protein once. The data show approximately 300,000 distinct CDR3 sequences, 70% to 90% seen once. The sample comprised CD8+ T cells from PBMCs. The receptor set was obtained from a human donor with multiple sclerosis.

The genes are TRBV27 and TRBJ2-1; 9 bases align to TRBD2. Per the germline V gene, CDR1 is MNHEY and CDR2 is SMNVEV (reference sequence). The CDR3 has 19 amino acids. The ends lost 5 bases at V and 2 bases at J; junction bases unmatched: 16. The CDR3 sequence is CASSLNPISSGVTYNEQFF. The CDR3 bases are TGTGCCAGCAGTCTAAACCCAATATCTAGCGGGGTTACCTACAATGAGCAGTTCTTC.

The chain recombines TRBV7-8 with TRBJ1-1, with a possible D match to TRBD1 (5 bases). This CDR3 contains 16 residues. Trimming stripped 5 bases from V and 4 bases from J, with 20 bases between. Germline V gene lookup returns CDR1 SGHVS and CDR2 FQNEAQ. CDR3 residues: CASSHPGGGIRTEAFF. The CDR3 DNA sequence: TGTGCCAGCAGCCATCCCGGGGGAGGGATCCGCACTGAAGCTTTCTTT.

This chain joins TRBV4-1 and TRBJ2-2; D not certain. Germline assignment: CDR1 MGHRA and CDR2 YSYEKL. V dropped 4 bases and J dropped 7 bases, with 13 bases sitting between them. The CDR3 is made up of 14 amino acids. The CDR3 is CASSRISWYGELFF. The CDR3 nucleotides read TGCGCCAGCAGCCGAATTAGCTGGTACGGGGAGCTGTTTTTT.

This sequence joins TRBV4-2 and TRBJ2-7, with 7 bases matching TRBD2. V trimming: 3 bases; J trimming: 6 bases; junction bases outside the gene matches: 5. From germline, CDR1 is LGHNA and CDR2 YNFKEQ. The CDR3 has 13 residues. The CDR3 bases are TGTGCCAGCAGCCAGTCTTCGGGAGGCGAGCAGTACTTC. This encodes CASSQSSGGEQYF.

J is TRBJ2-1 and V is TRBV27, with D unresolved. Germline values: CDR1 MNHEY, CDR2 SMNVEV (reference sequence). Deletions cut 5 bases from V and 7 bases from J, with 9 bases between. This CDR3 has 12 amino acids. The CDR3 nucleotides read TGTGCCAGCAGTCTGAGAGCGAATGAGCAGTTCTTC. This encodes CASSLRANEQFF.

This clonotype was seen a single time. The chain combines TRBV10-1 with TRBJ1-2, with TRBD1 identical over 9 bases. Looked up from germline, CDR1 is WNHNN and CDR2 is SYGVQD (reference sequence). J was trimmed by 4 bases and V by 9 bases; bases with no gene match: 12. The CDR3 is made up of 15 amino acids. CDR3 in amino acids: CASTPGTGNFYGYTF. Written as DNA, the CDR3 is TGCGCCAGTACCCCCGGGACAGGGAATTTCTATGGCTACACCTTC.

The V and J genes are TRBV9 and TRBJ2-1; 12 bases match TRBD2. In germline, CDR1 is SGDLS, CDR2 YYNGEE. V was pared by 7 bases and J by 8 bases, with 7 bases of the junction left unmatched. The CDR3 runs to 14 residues. CDR3 coding DNA: TGTGCCAGCTCTACTAGCGGGGGGAGCTATGAGCAGTTCTTC. Translation: CASSTSGGSYEQFF.

This clonotype was seen just once. This chain connects TRBV6-4 to TRBJ2-2; no firm D call. V was shortened by 3 bases and J by 1 base, with 3 bases between the two germline ends. Germline V gene data show CDR1 as MRHNA and CDR2 as SNTAGT. The CDR3 totals 13 residues. The CDR3 sequence: CASSDVNTGELFF. Here the CDR3 DNA reads TGTGCCAGCAGTGATGTGAACACCGGGGAGCTGTTTTTT.

This chain joins TRBV20-1 and TRBJ2-7; 7 bases map to TRBD2. V shed 4 bases, J shed 4 bases, and the junction held 16 bases outside the gene matches. Germline values: CDR1 DFQATT, CDR2 SNEGSKA (reference sequence). This CDR3 is 16 amino acids long. CDR3 in amino acids: CSATSSGFLEMYEQYF. CDR3 nucleotide sequence: TGCAGTGCTACAAGTAGCGGGTTTCTCGAGATGTACGAGCAGTACTTC.

This sequence joins TRBV29-1 and TRBJ2-7; 9 nucleotides align to TRBD1. Per the germline V gene, CDR1 is SQVTM and CDR2 is ANQGSEA. The CDR3 has 14 amino acids. V was clipped by 6 bases and J by 7 bases; unmatched bases: 13. CDR3 sequence reads: CSVRLQGAGAEQYF. In DNA form, the CDR3 reads TGCAGCGTGAGGTTACAGGGGGCGGGAGCGGAGCAGTACTTC.

V gene TRBV30 combines with J gene TRBJ1-1; the match to TRBD1 covers 9 bases. After removal of 4 bases from V and 11 bases from J, the junction contained 14 bases not matched to a gene. Germline V gene data show CDR1 as GTSNPN and CDR2 as SVGIG (reference sequence). This CDR3 is built from 14 residues. CDR3 sequence: CAWNSGTGSLYAFF. In DNA form, the CDR3 reads TGTGCCTGGAACTCCGGGACAGGGAGTCTTTACGCTTTCTTT.

The rearrangement links TRBV12-3 or TRBV12-4 to TRBJ2-7, with TRBD1 matching 9 bases. V shed 5 bases, J shed 4 bases, and the junction held 6 bases outside the gene matches. CDR3 length: 14 amino acids. The CDR3 protein is CASSTGQGSYEQYF. The CDR3 region has the DNA TGTGCCAGCAGTACGGGACAGGGTTCGTACGAGCAGTACTTC.

This chain joins TRBV18 and TRBJ2-7, with D tentatively TRBD1 (5 bases). With 2 bases removed from V and 0 bases from J, the gap between germline ends came to 14 bases. The CDR3 consists of 16 residues. CDR1 is KGHSH and CDR2 is LQKENI in the germline V gene. The CDR3: CASSPERGRGSYEQYF. The CDR3 nucleotides are TGTGCCAGCTCACCAGAAAGGGGAAGGGGCTCCTACGAGCAGTACTTC.

CDR3: CASSLEPRNEQFF. The CDR3 DNA sequence: TGTGCCAGCAGCTTAGAACCGAGGAATGAGCAGTTCTTC. The J gene is TRBJ2-1, the V gene TRBV7-8; D uncertain. In germline, CDR1 is SGHVS, CDR2 FQNEAQ. With 1 base removed from V and 7 bases from J, the gap between germline ends came to 8 bases. The CDR3 spans 13 residues.

This chain links TRBV28 with TRBJ1-2; the match to TRBD1 covers 7 bases. Germline V gene lookup returns CDR1 MDHEN and CDR2 SYDVKM. CDR3 length: 20 amino acids. After removal of 4 bases from V and 4 bases from J, the junction contained 24 bases not matched to a gene. The CDR3 nucleotides read TGTGCCAGCAGTTCCCGCTTTACGAAGGGGGCGATGGTCATTCTCTATGGCTACACCTTC. This encodes CASSSRFTKGAMVILYGYTF.

The V and J genes are TRBV12-3 or TRBV12-4 and TRBJ1-4; 8 nucleotides align to TRBD1. The J segment lost 7 bases and the V segment lost 5 bases, leaving 9 bases of the junction unmatched. This CDR3 contains 15 residues. CDR3: CASSRPGGASEKLFF. The DNA of the CDR3 is TGTGCCAGCAGTCGTCCAGGGGGCGCGAGTGAAAAACTGTTTTTT.

A word on this clonotype: The junction departs from the called germline gene at one end, perhaps through a read error. The CDR3 bases are TGTGCCAGCAGCCTGTACAGCACAGATATGCAGTATTTT. This gives the protein CASSLYSTDMQYF. This chain connects TRBV7-9 to TRBJ2-3; D not certain. CDR1 and CDR2 from the germline V gene are SEHNR and FQNEAQ (reference sequence). This CDR3 region has 13 residues.

This clonotype showed up just once. Mismatch with germline at one junction end may stem from a read error. This chain joins TRBV20-1 and TRBJ1-2; TRBD1 might be the D (6 bases). The CDR3 totals 14 residues. Germline V gene data show CDR1 as DFQATT and CDR2 as SNEGSKA (reference sequence). CDR3 loop: CSARDFQGNYGYTF. The CDR3 coding sequence is TGCAGTGCTAGAGATTTCCAGGGGAACTATGGCTACACTTTC.

CDR3 sequence: CSVEEGRATETQYF. The CDR3 DNA sequence: TGCAGCGTTGAAGAGGGGAGGGCCACGGAGACCCAGTACTTC. The chain carries TRBV29-1 and TRBJ2-5; 7 nucleotides agree with TRBD2. Losses at the gene ends were 0 bases for V and 5 bases for J; bases not matched to a gene: 6. The CDR3 length is 14 residues. CDR1 is SQVTM and CDR2 is ANQGSEA in the germline V gene.

This clonotype showed up just a few times. V usage is TRBV6-1 and J usage is TRBJ2-2; D possibly corresponds to TRBD2 (6 bases). Per the germline V gene, CDR1 is MNHNS and CDR2 is SASEGT. This CDR3 region has 13 residues. Trimming cost V 7 bases and J 4 bases, with 10 bases left between them. The DNA of the CDR3 is TGTGCCAGCACACTAGCTCTCACCGGGGAGCTGTTTTTT. It is translated as CASTLALTGELFF.